This T cell receptor beta chain is drawn from a study of cytomegalovirus exposure and HLA in healthy donors. V was shortened by 4 bases and J by 1 base, with 8 bases between the two germline ends. From germline, CDR1 is SNHLY and CDR2 FYNNEI. There are 13 residues in the CDR3. A note on this clone: No antigen is known for it. This sample also contains other DNA sequences that code for the same CDR3.

Amplification used 60 Vbeta primers and 13 Jbeta primers. Assay used: immunoSEQ multiplex PCR; TCRdb lists only in-frame clones, some missing. The sample contains a few hundred thousand clones, approximately 90% of which appear only once. Study-level results: In terms of immune exposure information, only CMV serostatus was available. CMV antigen specificity was confirmed in vitro for a few CMV-associated chains. Many donors carried some public TCRs, although rarity characterized most TCR sequences.

The receptor's source is a woman younger than 30 in good health and CMV-seronegative. The chain employs TRBV2 and TRBJ2-7, with D possibly TRBD2 on 5 matching bases. Sequenced: PBMCs. In DNA form, the CDR3 reads TGTGCCAGCAGTGTCGGCGGGTCCTACGAGCAGTACTTC. It specifies CASSVGGSYEQYF.